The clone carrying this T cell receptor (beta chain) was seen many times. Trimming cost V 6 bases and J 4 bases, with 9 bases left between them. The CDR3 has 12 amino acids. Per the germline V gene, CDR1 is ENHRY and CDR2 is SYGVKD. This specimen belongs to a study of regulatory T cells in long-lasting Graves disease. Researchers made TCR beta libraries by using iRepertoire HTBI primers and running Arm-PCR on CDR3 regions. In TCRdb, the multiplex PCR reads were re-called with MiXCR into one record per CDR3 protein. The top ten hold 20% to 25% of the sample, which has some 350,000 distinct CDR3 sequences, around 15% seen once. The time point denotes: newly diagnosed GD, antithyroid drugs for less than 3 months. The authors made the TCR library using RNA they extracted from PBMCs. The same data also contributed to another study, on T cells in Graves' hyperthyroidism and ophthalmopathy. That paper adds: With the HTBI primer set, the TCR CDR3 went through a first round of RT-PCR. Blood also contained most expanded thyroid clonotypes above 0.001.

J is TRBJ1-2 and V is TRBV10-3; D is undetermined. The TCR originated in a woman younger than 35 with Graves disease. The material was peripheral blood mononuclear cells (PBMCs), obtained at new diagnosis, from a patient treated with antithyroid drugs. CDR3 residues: CAISGSLYGYTF. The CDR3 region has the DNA TGTGCCATCAGCGGATCCCTCTATGGCTACACCTTC.